This T cell receptor (beta chain) was captured in a study of cytomegalovirus exposure and HLA in healthy donors. Study-wide findings and caveats: Specific recognition of CMV antigens was confirmed in vitro for three chains (all CMV-associated). Across donors, most TCRs were seen rarely, yet some public ones were widespread. Using the classifier, cytomegalovirus status was reportedly diagnosed with high specificity and sensitivity.

CDR3 length: 15 residues. Germline lookup yields CDR1 MRHNA and CDR2 SNTAGT. Unmatched junction bases numbered 8, after V lost 4 bases and J lost 7 bases. With regard to this clone: Its target is not known.

Profiled with immunoSEQ multiplex PCR; TCRdb holds only in-frame clones, not every one. The table has 65,000 to 80,000 clones, approximately 93% seen once. This chain links TRBV6-4 with TRBJ2-1; TRBD2 matches at 9 bases. The TCR originated in a woman between 18 and 30 years old in good health and CMV-seronegative. Source material: PBMCs. CDR3 loop: CASSALAGEGNEQFF. The DNA of the CDR3 is TGTGCCAGCAGTGCTTTAGCGGGGGAGGGTAATGAGCAGTTCTTC.